Only a few counts were recorded for the clone carrying this T cell receptor beta chain. Antigen unknown. Germline V gene data show CDR1 as KGHSH and CDR2 as LQKENI. The CDR3 covers 16 residues. J lost 4 bases, V lost 3 bases, and 9 bases had no gene match. These data are taken from a study of human T cells and chemical hapten exposure. Across the whole study: DPC 0.01% went on the upper back by patch test, with reading at 6 days. General study findings and limits: Counts of TCRs expanded at PT1 correlated positively with patch test score. It was expanded TCRs that formed significantly more large CDR3 similarity clusters than controls did.

Library preparation tagged each individual cDNA molecule with a unique molecular identifier. TCRdb analysed the RACE reads with MiXCR anew, one entry per CDR3 protein. The sample consists of tens of thousands of distinct CDR3 sequences, 11% of them appearing once. Time point defined: patch test 1, 2 weeks after DPC sensitization. Treatment meaning: therapeutic diphenylcyclopropenone sensitization with weekly scalp DPC. Total RNA was isolated from whole blood that had not been fractionated. The source was whole blood, collected in connection with sensitization to the hapten diphenylcyclopropenone (DPC). The chain combines TRBV18 with TRBJ2-3; 8 nucleotides agree with TRBD1. This sequence originates from a woman in her forties with alopecia areata. Some clones in this sample may be carry-over from other donors' samples. In DNA form, the CDR3 reads TGTGCCAGCTCACCGGGGGACAGGAGAGGCCCAGATACGCAGTATTTT. Translated: CASSPGDRRGPDTQYF. The variable domain in full, with the rest retrieved from reference TRBV18 and TRBJ2-3, is NAGVMQNPRHLVRRRGQEARLRCSPMKGHSHVYWYRQLPEEGLKFMVYLQKENIIDESGMPKERFSAEFPKEGPSILRIQQVVRGDSAAYFCASSPGDRRGPDTQYFGPGTRLTVL.